A single sample is the source of the 8 T cell receptor beta chains below, sequenced in a study of immune evolution from preneoplasia to lung adenocarcinoma. Sequencing used immunoSEQ multiplex PCR; TCRdb keeps in-frame clones, though not all of them. This table has some 12,000 clones, roughly 88% appearing once. Material for sequencing was FFPE invasive lung adenocarcinoma tissue. All receptors come from a person aged 70 to 85 with invasive lung adenocarcinoma.

The rearrangement joins TRBV28 to TRBJ2-6; D is ambiguous. V lost 5 bases and J 0 bases, leaving 8 bases between the germline ends. The CDR3 is 15 residues long. Germline CDR1 MDHEN, CDR2 SYDVKM. For the CDR3, the DNA is TGTGCCAGCAGTAACTCCTACTCTGGGGCCAACGTCCTGACTTTC. Protein product: CASSNSYSGANVLTF.

The J gene is TRBJ2-7, the V gene TRBV6-1; tentative D call: TRBD1 (5 bases). Trimming removed 10 bases at V and 5 bases at J, with 21 bases between. There are 14 residues in the CDR3. From germline, CDR1 is MNHNS and CDR2 SASEGT. The DNA for the CDR3 is TGTGCCATAGCATTTGTAGGGGCGCTGGACGAGCAGTACTTC. Protein product: CAIAFVGALDEQYF.

V and J are TRBV6-1 and TRBJ1-1; D remains ambiguous. Per germline, CDR1 MNHNS and CDR2 SASEGT. The CDR3 contains 11 residues. The V end lost 6 bases, the J end lost 5 bases, and 7 bases lay between the germline ends. The CDR3 here is CASSQETEAFF. The CDR3 nucleotides read TGTGCCAGCAGCCAGGAAACTGAAGCTTTCTTT.

This rearrangement joins TRBV2 to TRBJ1-5, with unresolved D. Germline CDR1 SNHLY, CDR2 FYNNEI. CDR3 length: 12 residues. V was clipped by 3 bases and J by 5 bases, with 5 bases between them. The CDR3 DNA is TGTGCCAGCAGTGATCTGGATCAGCCCCAGCATTTT. As protein: CASSDLDQPQHF.

The genes are TRBV11-2 and TRBJ1-2, with TRBD1 matching 8 bases. Trimming cost V 5 bases and J 8 bases; bases outside gene matches: 13. The germline gives CDR1 SGHAT, CDR2 FQNNGV. CDR3 length: 15 amino acids. The CDR3 loop reads CASSPQGAPESGYTF. The CDR3 DNA sequence: TGTGCCAGCAGCCCTCAGGGGGCCCCCGAGTCAGGCTACACCTTC.

A single count supports this clone. The junction shows a germline mismatch at one end, possibly a read error. The same CDR3 can be traced to other DNA sequences in this sample. The chain joins TRBV30 to TRBJ1-3, with a tentative D call TRBD1 (5 bases). This CDR3 comprises 12 residues. CDR1 and CDR2 from the germline V gene are GTSNPN and SVGIG (reference sequence). CDR3 loop: CAWQGSGNTIYF. In nucleotides, the CDR3 is TGTGCCTGGCAGGGTTCGGGAAACACTATATATTTT.

The V and J genes are TRBV6-1 and TRBJ2-7; unclear D gene. The V gene's germline CDR1 is MNHNS and CDR2 SASEGT. The length of the CDR3 is 11 residues. Trimming took 5 bases from V and 5 from J, leaving 7 bases between them. CDR3 protein: CASSFTDEQYF. CDR3 DNA: TGTGCCAGCAGTTTCACTGACGAGCAGTACTTC.

V is TRBV2 and J is TRBJ1-5, with D uncertain. This CDR3 is built from 13 residues. With 8 bases removed from V and 0 bases from J, the gap between germline ends came to 8 bases. Germline CDR1 SNHLY, CDR2 FYNNEI. DNA of the CDR3: TGTGCCAGCTACGAGGATAGCAATCAGCCCCAGCATTTT. Translated: CASYEDSNQPQHF.